The clone carrying this T cell receptor beta chain was counted many times. Trimming removed 6 bases from V and 2 bases from J; junction bases left unmatched: 5. The CDR3 contains 14 residues. CDR1 is SEHNR and CDR2 is FQNEAQ in the germline V gene (reference sequence). Using RNA transcripts, the TCR beta CDR3 regions were amplified. An initial RT-PCR round employing HTBI primers preceded a second-round multiplex PCR. TCRdb used MiXCR to reprocess the multiplex PCR reads, holding one entry per CDR3 protein. Among over a million distinct CDR3 sequences, 35% to 40% were seen once, and the ten largest hold over 8.5%. This sample was taken from a study of Graves' ophthalmopathy and Graves' hyperthyroidism.

The sequence was collected from an adult man with Graves' hyperthyroidism. The sample comprised peripheral blood or thyroid tissue (not recorded which). V gene TRBV7-9 combines with J gene TRBJ2-7, with 9 bases fitting TRBD1. DNA of the CDR3: TGTGCCAGCAGGCTGGGACAGGGTCCCTACGAGCAGTACTTC. Translating gives CASRLGQGPYEQYF. The variable domain in full, completed from reference TRBV7-9 and TRBJ2-7, reads DTGVSQNPRHKITKRGQNVTFRCDPISEHNRLYWYRQTLGQGPEFLTYFQNEAQLEKSRLLSDRFSAERPKGSFSTLEIQRTEQGDSAMYLCASRLGQGPYEQYFGPGTRLTVT.